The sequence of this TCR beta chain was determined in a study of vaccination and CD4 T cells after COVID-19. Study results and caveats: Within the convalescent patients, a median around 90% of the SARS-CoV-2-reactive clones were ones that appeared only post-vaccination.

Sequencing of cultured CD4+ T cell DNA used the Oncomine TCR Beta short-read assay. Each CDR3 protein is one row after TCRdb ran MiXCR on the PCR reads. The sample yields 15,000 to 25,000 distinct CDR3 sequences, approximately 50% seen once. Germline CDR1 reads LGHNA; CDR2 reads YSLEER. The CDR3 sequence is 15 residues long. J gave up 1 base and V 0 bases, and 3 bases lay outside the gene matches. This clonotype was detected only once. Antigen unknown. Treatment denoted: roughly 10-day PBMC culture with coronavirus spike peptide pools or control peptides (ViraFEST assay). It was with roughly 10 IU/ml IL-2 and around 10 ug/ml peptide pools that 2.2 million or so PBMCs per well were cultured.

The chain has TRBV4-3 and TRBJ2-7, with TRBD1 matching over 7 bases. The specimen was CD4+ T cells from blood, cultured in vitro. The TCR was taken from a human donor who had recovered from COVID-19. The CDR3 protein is CASSQEWGQSYEQYF. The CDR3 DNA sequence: TGCGCCAGCAGCCAAGAGTGGGGACAGTCCTACGAGCAGTACTTC.